Listed below are T cell receptor beta chains from one sample, sequenced in a study of metastatic and nonmetastatic thyroid tumors. Using MiXCR, TCRdb re-called clones from the PCR reads. The table has approximately 35,000 clones, 35% seen once. The sequenced material came from tumor tissue. The receptors were gathered from a female donor with papillary thyroid cancer or a benign thyroid nodule (not recorded which). Some clones in this sample may be carry-over from other donors' samples. Both conserved end residues are part of each CDR3. Each record gives: V gene, D gene, J gene, CDR3 length, clone size, CDR3 DNA, CDR3 protein. A D gene is named only where the DNA matches it firmly. Only part of the rows carry a size: once, few, many, or a class if the clone is expanded.

>TRBV2|-|TRBJ2-7|14|few
TGTGCCAGCAGAGACCCCGGGACCCCAAAGGAGCAGTACTTC
CASRDPGTPKEQYF
>TRBV4-1|TRBD1|TRBJ1-5|15|few
TGCGCCAGCAGCCAAGCAGACAGGGGGTATCAGCCCCAGCATTTT
CASSQADRGYQPQHF
>TRBV5-5|TRBD1|TRBJ1-2|13|-
TGTGCCAGCAGCCGGACAGGGGGCTGGGGCTACACCTTC
CASSRTGGWGYTF
>TRBV6-1|TRBD1|TRBJ1-2|14|-
TGTGCCACTTCCCGGACAGGAGCGAACTATGGCTACACCTTC
CATSRTGANYGYTF
>TRBV19|TRBD2|TRBJ2-2|16|-
TGTGCCAGTAGTACCGGGACTAGCGGGAGAACCGGGGAGCTGTTTTTT
CASSTGTSGRTGELFF
>TRBV4-2|TRBD1|TRBJ1-2|15|-
TGTGCCAGCAGCCGGTTAGGACAGGGCGAGGGTGGCTACACCTTC
CASSRLGQGEGGYTF
>TRBV5-8|TRBD1|TRBJ1-2|15|once
TGTGCCAGCAGCGCTCCGGGACAGGGGGGCTATGGCTACACCTTC
CASSAPGQGGYGYTF
>TRBV6-1|-|TRBJ2-2|13|-
TGTGCCAGCAGGGGTCCGGGAGCCGGGGAGCTGTTTTTT
CASRGPGAGELFF
>TRBV7-8|-|TRBJ2-1|15|-
TGTGCCAGCAGCAAGGGGGGGAGAGGAGGCAATGAGCAGTTCTTC
CASSKGGRGGNEQFF
>TRBV29-1|-|TRBJ2-2|13|-
TGCAGCGTAAACCCCGGGGTCACCGGGGAGCTGTTTTTT
CSVNPGVTGELFF
>TRBV12-3/TRBV12-4|-|TRBJ1-4|15|-
TGTGCCAGCAGTTTTGGGCAGCTGATGAATGAAAAACTGTTTTTT
CASSFGQLMNEKLFF
>TRBV28|-|TRBJ1-2|13|few
TGTGCCAGCAGTTTGGGCAGTTACTATGGCTACACCTTC
CASSLGSYYGYTF
>TRBV6-1|TRBD1|TRBJ1-2|13|-
TGTGCCAGCAGCCAGACAGGGACCGGCGGCTACACCTTC
CASSQTGTGGYTF
>TRBV2|-|TRBJ1-1|13|few
TGTGCCAGCAGCCAAGGGGGAAGCACTGAAGCTTTCTTT
CASSQGGSTEAFF
>TRBV5-1|-|TRBJ2-7|13|-
TGCGCCAGCAGCTGGTCCAGCTCCTACGAGCAGTACTTC
CASSWSSSYEQYF
>TRBV6-5|-|TRBJ2-1|15|-
TGTGCCAGCAGTTATGACGGGAGCAGGTACAATGAGCAGTTCTTC
CASSYDGSRYNEQFF
>TRBV6-1|TRBD2|TRBJ2-7|16|-
TGTGCCAGCGGATCCGGGACTAGCGGGAGGGCCTACGAGCAGTACTTC
CASGSGTSGRAYEQYF
>TRBV12-3/TRBV12-4|TRBD1|TRBJ2-3|13|few
TGTGCCAGCAGTAATGACAGGGCCCATACGCAGTATTTT
CASSNDRAHTQYF
>TRBV3-1|TRBD2|TRBJ2-7|14|-
TGTGCCAGCAGCCAAGAAGGGACTACTTACGAGCAGTACTTC
CASSQEGTTYEQYF
>TRBV6-1|TRBD2|TRBJ2-1|14|-
TGTGCCAGCAGTGGACGGGAGGATTACAATGAGCAGTTCTTC
CASSGREDYNEQFF
>TRBV28|TRBD2|TRBJ2-1|15|few
TGTGCCAGCAGGCCGGGACTAGCGGGTTACAATGAGCAGTTCTTC
CASRPGLAGYNEQFF
>TRBV7-8|TRBD2|TRBJ2-7|18|-
TGTGCCAGCAGCTTAGCACTAGCGGGAGGGCCTATGCCCTACGAGCAGTACTTC
CASSLALAGGPMPYEQYF
>TRBV6-4|TRBD1|TRBJ2-1|16|-
TGTGCCAGCAGTGACTCGACGGACAGGGGATCAGGTGAGCAGTTCTTC
CASSDSTDRGSGEQFF
>TRBV20-1|TRBD2|TRBJ2-3|17|-
TGCAGTGCTGCCCGTCCCTTCTACCGGGAGGGCCCAGATACGCAGTATTTT
CSAARPFYREGPDTQYF
>TRBV24-1|TRBD1|TRBJ1-2|14|-
TGTGCCACGAAGACCAATGGGACAGACTATGGCTACACCTTC
CATKTNGTDYGYTF
>TRBV19|-|TRBJ1-1|13|-
TGTGCCAGTAAATGGGGGGCGCTCACTGAAGCTTTCTTT
CASKWGALTEAFF
>TRBV7-8|-|TRBJ1-2|15|-
TGTGCCAGCAGCTTAGCGGGGGGCATCAACTATGGCTACACCTTC
CASSLAGGINYGYTF
>TRBV6-1|-|TRBJ1-2|17|-
TGTGCCAGCAGTGACGATACGGGTACGGGATGGGGCTATGGCTACACCTTC
CASSDDTGTGWGYGYTF
>TRBV6-1|-|TRBJ1-2|15|-
TGTGCCAGCAGTGGAGACGGGCGGCAGGGCTTTGGCTACACCTTC
CASSGDGRQGFGYTF
>TRBV5-1|-|TRBJ1-2|14|-
TGCGCCAGCAGCCAGCCCGGTGTGCAGTATGGCTACACCTTC
CASSQPGVQYGYTF
>TRBV27|-|TRBJ1-2|15|-
TGTGCCAGCAGTTTAAACTCAGGCAGGGGCTATGGCTACACCTTC
CASSLNSGRGYGYTF
>TRBV24-1|-|TRBJ2-1|16|few
TGTGCCACCAGTGCAACGGAGGGCCCCCTCTACAATGAGCAGTTCTTC
CATSATEGPLYNEQFF
>TRBV30|-|TRBJ2-1|11|-
TGTGCCTGGAGTGTTATGGAACGGCAGTTCTTC
CAWSVMERQFF
>TRBV30|-|TRBJ2-6|16|-
TGTGCCTGGAAGGGGGAGGGAATCTCTGGGGCCAACGTCCTGACTTTC
CAWKGEGISGANVLTF
>TRBV24-1|-|TRBJ2-1|14|few
TGTGCCACCAGTCCGTCAGATCGGCACAATGAGCAGTTCTTC
CATSPSDRHNEQFF
>TRBV28|TRBD2|TRBJ2-2|15|-
TGTGCCAGCAGTTTCCCGGGACTAGCGGGCGGGGAGCTGTTTTTT
CASSFPGLAGGELFF
>TRBV20-1|-|TRBJ2-6|16|-
TGCAGTGCTAGAAACAGGGGGAGGGCTGGGGCCAACGTCCTGACTTTC
CSARNRGRAGANVLTF
>TRBV11-2|-|TRBJ1-2|11|-
TGTGCCAGCACCCCGGGCTATGGCTACACCTTC
CASTPGYGYTF
>TRBV30|-|TRBJ1-2|14|-
TGTGCCTGGAGTCGATCCCCCATTCGGAGAGGCTACACCTTC
CAWSRSPIRRGYTF
>TRBV19|TRBD1|TRBJ2-7|13|few
TGTGCCAGTAGGACAGGGGGCGCGGGGGAGCAGTACTTC
CASRTGGAGEQYF
>TRBV5-4|TRBD2|TRBJ2-1|18|-
TGTGCCAGCAGCTGGGCGACTAGCGGTCTAAGTGGGGGGAATGAGCAGTTCTTC
CASSWATSGLSGGNEQFF
>TRBV11-3|TRBD2|TRBJ2-1|16|few
TGTGCCAGCAGCCTAGGGGTGGCTAGCGGGAACAATGAGCAGTTCTTC
CASSLGVASGNNEQFF
>TRBV6-2/TRBV6-3|-|TRBJ2-7|15|few
TGTGCCAGCAGACCGGTAGGGGCCGCTATCTACGAGCAGTACTTC
CASRPVGAAIYEQYF
>TRBV6-2/TRBV6-3|-|TRBJ2-3|12|-
TGTGCCAGCAGTACAGCGGCAGATACGCAGTATTTT
CASSTAADTQYF